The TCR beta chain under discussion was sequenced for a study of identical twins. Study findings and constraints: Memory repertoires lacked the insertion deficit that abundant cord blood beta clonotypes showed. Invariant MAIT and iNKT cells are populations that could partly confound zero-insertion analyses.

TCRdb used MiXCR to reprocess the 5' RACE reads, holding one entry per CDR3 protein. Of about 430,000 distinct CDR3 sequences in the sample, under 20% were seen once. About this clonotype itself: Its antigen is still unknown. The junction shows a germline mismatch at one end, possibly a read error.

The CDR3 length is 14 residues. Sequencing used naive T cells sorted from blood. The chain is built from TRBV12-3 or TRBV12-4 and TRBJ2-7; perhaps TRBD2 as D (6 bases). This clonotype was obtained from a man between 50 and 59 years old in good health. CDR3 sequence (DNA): TGTGCCAGCAGCCGAAGTACTAGCTCCGACGAGCAGTACTTC. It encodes CASSRSTSSDEQYF.